This TCR beta chain emerged from a study of CD8 T cells in ankylosing spondylitis. Findings and caveats of the study: Blood from ankylosing spondylitis patients appeared to carry a characteristic roughly 8-variant TCR beta motif.

TCRdb itself ran the 5' RACE reads through MiXCR, one entry per CDR3 protein. This sample carries 200,000 to 250,000 distinct CDR3 sequences, approximately 7.3% of them seen once, and the ten largest clones take more than 13%. Comments on this clonotype: The antigen remains undetermined.

The source is a male donor with ankylosing spondylitis. The sequencing sample was made of blood, either unsorted or a sorted T cell fraction (not recorded which).

DNA of the CDR3: TGTGCCAGCAGCCTCAGGGGAAGTAACACCGGGGAGCTGTTTTTT. This gives the protein CASSLRGSNTGELFF. The chain uses TRBV7-9 and TRBJ2-2; D might be TRBD1 (6 bases). Germline V gene lookup returns CDR1 SEHNR and CDR2 FQNEAQ (reference sequence). There are 15 residues in the CDR3. Trimming stripped 5 bases from V and 2 bases from J, with 12 bases between.